The subject of this entry is one T cell receptor (beta chain). It lacks a known antigen. Base-call qualities are not available, and no considerably larger clone is one nucleotide away. V drops 6 bases and J drops 0 bases, leaving 13 bases in between. The CDR3, cysteine through phenylalanine, is 15 amino acids long. The retained sequence is limited to the CDR3, 45 bases, with the frame set at the first base. Per the germline V gene (reference sequence), LGHDT is the CDR1 and YNNKEL is the CDR2. This record belongs to a study of T cell responses to AZD1222 COVID-19 vaccine (dated by TCRdb to the early 2020s). Study-level background: AZD1222 recipients whose second dose came at about 4 weeks and those whose second dose came at about 12 weeks were combined into one group, since spike-specific TCR depth and breadth did not differ between the two schedules. TCR sequencing covered over 230 trial participants: some 210 given two doses of AZD1222 and some 25 given two doses of MenACWY control vaccine. Enrollment into the trials was organized by age into subgroups of 18-55, 56-69 and 70-plus years, and those subgroups contained roughly 150, 30 and 60 TCR-sequenced participants, respectively. Overall study outcomes, separate from this receptor: The whole spike protein was spanned by vaccine-associated CD4 TCRs, and dominant responses were seen in regions 160-218 and 743-854. The 56-69-year group was small, and its depth increase did not reach significance, likely because of low power. Reportedly, almost half of the unique spike-specific TCRs recognized epitopes lying outside the regions that are mutated in the B.1.351 and B.1.1.7 variants. After two AZD1222 doses, both the breadth and the depth of spike-specific TCRs were significantly higher than at day 0 and than in MenACWY recipients. Conclusions about previously exposed vaccinees are limited, since just six AZD1222 recipients were seropositive for SARS-CoV-2 at baseline. Participants were mostly white British and included more females than males, and it was suggested by the authors that clonal diversity may have been underestimated. Because no day 14 peak-response samples were available, repertoires were characterized only after the peak T cell response.

The sample's time point, from its label and the paper: baseline before first vaccination. Samples from vaccinated people were obtained from the UK trials COV001 and COV002, which included a single-blind randomized controlled phase 2/3 trial of AZD1222 (ChAdOx1 nCoV-19) in healthy adults. Trial participant PBMC samples were collected at day 0 and day 28 after the second dose for TCRbeta chain sequencing. The CDR3 regions of human TCRbeta chains were analyzed by immunosequencing. Turning to the authors' computational methods: Repertoire TCRs were checked for matches against a reference library of SARS-CoV-2-specific TCRs that had been generated using the MIRA antigen-specificity platform. Breadth was defined as the fraction of unique TCRs that were SARS-CoV-2-associated, and depth was defined as the fraction of total T cells that were SARS-CoV-2-associated. Using the MIRA data, each spike-specific TCR was assigned both to the spike region to which the TCR was reactive and to a CD4 or CD8 class. Log10-transformed breadth and depth values were compared by one-way ANOVA with Sidak's multiple comparisons tests. Not all clones reach the TCRdb copy of this immuneACCESS table, which keeps in-frame sequences only. Checked studies attribute under half of the gap to unresolved V genes and leave the rest unexplained. The DNA was the basis for D and trimming; V, J and clone size are from that table. The sample table holds under 150,000 clones, of which under 95% were seen once. Approximately 3.4% of the sample belongs to the ten largest clones.

The sequence joins TRBV3-1 (or the pseudogene TRBV3-2) to TRBJ2-3; the D region possibly corresponds to TRBD1 (5 bases align). The receptor was isolated from an adult in good health. Sequencing used peripheral blood, obtained on day 0 of AZD1222 vaccination. CDR3 loop: CASRYSGQSTDTQYF. The DNA sequence follows: TGTGCCAGCAGATATTCAGGGCAAAGCACAGATACGCAGTATTTT.